This T cell receptor beta chain stems from a study of identical twins. Study findings and constraints: In cord blood, abundant beta clonotypes had fewer insertions; memory showed no trend.

This clonotype was detected a few times. The antigen is undetermined. V was trimmed by 8 bases and J by 3 bases, leaving 20 bases between them. The length of the CDR3 is 15 residues. Germline V gene lookup returns CDR1 SNHLY and CDR2 FYNNEI. TCRdb re-derived calls from the 5' RACE reads in MiXCR, one entry per CDR3 protein. The table has about 520,000 distinct CDR3 sequences, 22% seen once; the top ten hold 0.91%. These records were also assigned to another study, of T cells expressing NK-cell markers. This second study notes: Obtained from sorted CD3+CD56+NKG2C+, CD3+CD56+NKG2C- and CD3+CD56-NKG2C+ T cells were the TCR beta repertoires. In the group of eight sequenced donors, seven were HCMV-seropositive and one was seronegative.

The chain recombines TRBV2 with TRBJ2-7; tentatively, D is TRBD2 (6 bases). Sequencing was done on a sample of CD4+ T cells sorted from blood. This TCR derives from a woman younger than 30 in good health. Here the CDR3 DNA reads TGTGCCAGCCTCTTCCCGGGACTTCTAAACTACGAGCAGTACTTC. Translated, it gives CASLFPGLLNYEQYF.